The clone carrying this TCR beta chain was counted at least ten times. The target antigen is unknown. The CDR3 consists of 13 residues. The ends were cut back, 6 bases at V and 6 bases at J, with 12 bases in the middle. Per germline, CDR1 MDHEN and CDR2 SYDVKM. This library used around 0.4 ug RNA and molecular barcoded adaptors spanning alpha/delta and beta/gamma chains. A single record per CDR3 protein comes from TCRdb applying MiXCR to the reads. Here the sample spans over 50,000 distinct CDR3 sequences, approximately 20% being singletons. This entry comes from a study of read filtering for tumor transcriptome and immune sequencing. Study conclusions and caveats: Sorted CD138-negative bone marrow cells were not purified T cells.

The TCR comes from a donor at least 40 years old with multiple myeloma. Sequenced input: a population of CD138-negative cells sorted from bone marrow. The chain has TRBV28 and TRBJ2-1; tentatively, D is TRBD2 (5 bases). CDR3 loop: CASSLVARNEQFF. The CDR3, as DNA: TGTGCCAGCAGCCTAGTAGCGCGCAATGAGCAGTTCTTC.